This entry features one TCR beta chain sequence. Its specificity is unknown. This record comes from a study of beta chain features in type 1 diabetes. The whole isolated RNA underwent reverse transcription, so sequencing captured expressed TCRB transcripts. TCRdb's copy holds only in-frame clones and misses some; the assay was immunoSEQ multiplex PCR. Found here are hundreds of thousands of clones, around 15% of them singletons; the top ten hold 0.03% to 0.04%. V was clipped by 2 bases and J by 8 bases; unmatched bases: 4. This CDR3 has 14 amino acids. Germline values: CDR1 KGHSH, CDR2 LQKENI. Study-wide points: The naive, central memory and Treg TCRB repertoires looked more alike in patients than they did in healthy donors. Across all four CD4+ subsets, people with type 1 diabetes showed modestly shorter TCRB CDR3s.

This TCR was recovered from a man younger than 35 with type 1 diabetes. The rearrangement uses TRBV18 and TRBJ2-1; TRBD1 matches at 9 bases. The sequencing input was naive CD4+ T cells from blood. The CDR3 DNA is TGTGCCAGCTCACCAGGGACAGGGAGTCATGAGCAGTTCTTC. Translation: CASSPGTGSHEQFF.